This T cell receptor beta chain was profiled in a study of Graves' ophthalmopathy and Graves' hyperthyroidism. The study amplified TCR beta CDR3 regions using RNA transcripts. First-round RT-PCR used HTBI primers; second-round multiplex PCR followed. One entry per CDR3 protein, called by TCRdb with MiXCR from the multiplex PCR reads. The table includes more than 150,000 distinct CDR3 sequences, roughly 37% detected once. Under 3 months in duration, the ophthalmopathy in affected donors had moderate-to-severe activity, CAS ≥3 and NOSPECS ≥4. The PBMCs were taken from approximately 11 ml of fresh peripheral blood. Remarks on this clonotype: The antigen is not known.

Whole-study results and caveats: Cross-validated, the 13-signature model showed 87.88%/81.08% sensitivity/specificity, and 80%/75% in the test set. The blood repertoire also included most expanded thyroid clonotypes above 0.001 frequency.

The CDR3 length is 14 residues. The junction had 7 bases not matched to a gene; V was cut back by 6 bases and J by 3 bases. Germline V lookup: CDR1 MRHNA, CDR2 SNTAGT. The specimen was peripheral blood. J is TRBJ1-1 and V is TRBV6-4; 7 nucleotides line up with TRBD1. This TCR derives from a woman in her forties with Graves' ophthalmopathy. The CDR3 sequence is CASSLVQGYTEAFF. The CDR3 bases are TGTGCCAGCAGCCTAGTACAGGGGTACACTGAAGCTTTCTTT.